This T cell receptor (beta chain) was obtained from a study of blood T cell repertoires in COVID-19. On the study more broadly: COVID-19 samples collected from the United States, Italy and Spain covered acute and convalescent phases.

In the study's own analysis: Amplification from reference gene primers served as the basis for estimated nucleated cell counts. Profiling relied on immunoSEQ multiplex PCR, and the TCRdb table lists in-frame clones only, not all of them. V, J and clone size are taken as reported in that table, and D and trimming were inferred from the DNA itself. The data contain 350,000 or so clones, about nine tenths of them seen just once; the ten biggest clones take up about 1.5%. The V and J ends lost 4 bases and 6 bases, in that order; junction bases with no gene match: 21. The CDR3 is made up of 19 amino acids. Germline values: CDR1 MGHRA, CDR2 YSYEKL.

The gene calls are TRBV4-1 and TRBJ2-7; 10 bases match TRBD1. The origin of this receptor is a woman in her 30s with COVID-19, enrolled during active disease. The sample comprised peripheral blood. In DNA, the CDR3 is TGCGCCAGCAGCCCACCTAGGACCGGGACAGGGGCTAATAGGTTCGAGCAGTACTTC. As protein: CASSPPRTGTGANRFEQYF.